A selection of T cell receptor beta chains follows, all from one sample in a study of control samples from healthy donors and cancer patients. Repertoires were generated with immunoSEQ multiplex PCR, while TCRdb's copy carries only in-frame clones and drops some. In the table there are about 120,000 clones, about 91% of which are singletons. Input material: blood. These TCRs come from a man aged 35-49 years in good health. Both conserved end residues are part of each CDR3. The D gene is left open where the match is weak. Where a row states a size, it is once, few, many or the class of an expanded clone; other rows omit it.

V	size	J	D	DNA	CDR3
TRBV10-3	NA	TRBJ1-6	TRBD1	TGTGCCATCAGTGAGTTCCCGGGACAGGGTTCCGATAATTCACCCCTCCACTTT	CAISEFPGQGSDNSPLHF
TRBV5-1	once	TRBJ2-5	TRBD2	TGCGCCAGCAGACCTAGCGGGGGCCACCAAGAGACCCAGTACTTC	CASRPSGGHQETQYF
TRBV5-4	NA	TRBJ2-3	NA	TGTGCCAGCAGCACATCCGGGACTCCTAGCACAGATACGCAGTATTTT	CASSTSGTPSTDTQYF
TRBV27	NA	TRBJ2-4	TRBD2	TGTGCCAGCCAAGAAGAGGGGAGGGCTGCCAAAAACATTCAGTACTTC	CASQEEGRAAKNIQYF
TRBV7-8	NA	TRBJ1-6	NA	TGTGCCAGCAGCTTCACATGGCTACAGGGAGGTTCACCCCTCCACTTT	CASSFTWLQGGSPLHF
TRBV7-2	NA	TRBJ2-7	NA	TGTGCCAGCAGCGGTGCCAGAGGTCCCTACGAGCAGTACTTC	CASSGARGPYEQYF
TRBV20-1	NA	TRBJ1-5	NA	TGCAGTGCCAGTGGAGGGGTCGCAAGCAATCAGCCCCAGCATTTT	CSASGGVASNQPQHF
TRBV6-6	NA	TRBJ2-2	TRBD1	TGTGCCAGCAGTCGCTTATGGGGTACAGGGGTTGGCACCGGGGAGCTGTTTTTT	CASSRLWGTGVGTGELFF
TRBV29-1	NA	TRBJ1-1	NA	TGCAGCGTTCCGGAGGGCGGGAGCACTGAAGCTTTCTTT	CSVPEGGSTEAFF
TRBV7-3	NA	TRBJ2-7	NA	TGTGCCAGCAGCTTAACTACTCGGAGCGAGCAGTACTTC	CASSLTTRSEQYF
TRBV7-9	NA	TRBJ1-2	NA	TGTGCCAGCAGCTTAGCTTCCTGGACGGAGCCCTATGGCTACACCTTC	CASSLASWTEPYGYTF
TRBV9	NA	TRBJ2-4	TRBD1	TGTGCCAGCAGCGTCGATTGGGGACAGCCAAACATTCAGTACTTC	CASSVDWGQPNIQYF
TRBV7-8	once	TRBJ2-1	TRBD2	TGTGCCAGCAGCCCTAGCACTAGCGGGGGCAATGAGCAGTTCTTC	CASSPSTSGGNEQFF
TRBV2	NA	TRBJ1-2	NA	TGTGCCAGCAGTGATGGCTGGACAATCAACTATGGCTACACCTTC	CASSDGWTINYGYTF
TRBV21-1	once	TRBJ2-7	NA	TGTGCCAGCAGCAAAGACCGTAGCTCCTACGAGCAGTACTTC	CASSKDRSSYEQYF
TRBV2	NA	TRBJ2-1	TRBD2	TGTGCCAGCGAGGCGGGACTAGCGGGGAACAATGAGCAGTTCTTC	CASEAGLAGNNEQFF
TRBV3-1/TRBV3-2	few	TRBJ1-5	NA	TGTGCCAGCAGCGGCCGGGGGAATCAGCCCCAGCATTTT	CASSGRGNQPQHF